This T cell receptor (beta chain) emerged from a study of blood T cell repertoires in COVID-19. As for the study in general: Among Cohort 3 donors, those recovered had two negative PCRs, clearance, or symptom resolution. Sample material is recorded as cDNA or gDNA derived from T cells, B-cell-depleted T cells, or PBMCs.

The repertoire was sequenced with immunoSEQ multiplex PCR; TCRdb's copy has only in-frame clones and lacks some. The sample records 250,000 to 300,000 clones, about 88% being singletons. This CDR3 has 14 amino acids. V was clipped by 4 bases and J by 7 bases; unmatched bases: 8. Germline V gene lookup returns CDR1 SGHRS and CDR2 YFSETQ. The chain uses TRBV5-1 and TRBJ2-1, with 7 positions matching TRBD1. The sequence came from a woman aged 55 to 70 in a cohort exposed to, infected with or recovered from COVID-19 (not recorded which). Input material: PBMCs or T cells enriched from blood (not recorded which). CDR3 residues: CASSQSTGVNEQFF. CDR3 DNA sequence: TGCGCCAGCAGCCAAAGTACAGGGGTTAATGAGCAGTTCTTC. The whole variable domain, remainder taken from reference TRBV5-1 and TRBJ2-1, is KAGVTQTPRYLIKTRGQQVTLSCSPISGHRSVSWYQQTPGQGLQFLFEYFSETQRNKGNFPGRFSGRQFSNSRSEMNVSTLELGDSALYLCASSQSTGVNEQFFGPGTRLTVL.